The rows below give T cell receptor beta chains drawn from one sample of a study of T cell responses to AZD1222 COVID-19 vaccine. The assay was immunoSEQ multiplex PCR, and TCRdb's table has in-frame clones only and misses some. The sample records under 150,000 clones, roughly 93% being singletons. Here the sequenced sample was peripheral blood, taken on day 0 of AZD1222 vaccination. The receptors were gathered from an adult in good health. The CDR3 runs from the conserved cysteine through the conserved F or W. Each record gives: J gene, clone size, D gene, V gene, CDR3 DNA, CDR3 protein. A D gene is named only where the DNA matches it firmly. Part of the rows lack a size; the others show once, few, many or a class for expanded clones.

TRBJ1-5,-,TRBD1,TRBV7-8,TGTGCCAGCAGCTACGGGACAGGCCGTAATCAGCCCCAGCATTTT,CASSYGTGRNQPQHF
TRBJ2-3,-,TRBD2,TRBV5-1,TGCGCCAGCACGACTGGAGCGGGGGCCCAGTATTTT,CASTTGAGAQYF
TRBJ1-2,-,TRBD1,TRBV5-6,TGTGCCAGCAACAAGGAAGGGGGCCAGAACTATGGCTACACCTTC,CASNKEGGQNYGYTF
TRBJ1-2,-,-,TRBV6-5,TGTGCCAGCAGGACCCCGGCAGGGCTGGGTAGCTACACCTTC,CASRTPAGLGSYTF
TRBJ1-4,-,TRBD1,TRBV9,TGTGCCAGCAGCGCTCCGGGACAGGGGGCAGAGGGGAATGAAAAACTGTTTTTT,CASSAPGQGAEGNEKLFF
TRBJ2-2,many,TRBD2,TRBV9,TGTGCCAGCAGCGTAACTAGCGGCACCGGGGAGCTGTTTTTT,CASSVTSGTGELFF
TRBJ1-2,-,-,TRBV29-1,TGCAGCGTTGAAGATGGGCCAGGGTTGGACTATGGCTACACCTTC,CSVEDGPGLDYGYTF
TRBJ2-1,-,-,TRBV5-5,TGTGCCAGCAGCTTGGCCGGGGCCCTCTCCTACAATGAGCAGTTCTTC,CASSLAGALSYNEQFF
TRBJ2-2,-,TRBD1,TRBV12-5,TGTGCTAGTGGTTTGAGGCGGACAGGGAAGCCCGGGGAGCTGTTTTTT,CASGLRRTGKPGELFF
TRBJ1-1,-,TRBD1,TRBV6-5,TGTGCCAGCATAATTGACAGGGCGAACACTGAAGCTTTCTTT,CASIIDRANTEAFF
TRBJ2-5,-,-,TRBV6-5,TGTGCCAGCAGCCCGGACCTCCAAGAGACCCAGTACTTC,CASSPDLQETQYF
TRBJ1-3,-,-,TRBV5-1,TGCGCCAGCAGCCGGGCCTCGGACGGGAACACCATATATTTT,CASSRASDGNTIYF
TRBJ2-5,-,TRBD2,TRBV27,TGTGCCAGCAGTAGAAGACTAGCGGGTGGGGAGACCCAGTACTTC,CASSRRLAGGETQYF
TRBJ1-1,-,-,TRBV7-2,TGTGCCAGCAGCTTAGACGCCCTAACAGTCGTAACTTTCTTT,CASSLDALTVVTFF
TRBJ1-5,once,TRBD1,TRBV30,TGTGCCTGGAACAGGGGGAATCAGCCCCAGCATTTT,CAWNRGNQPQHF
TRBJ1-5,-,TRBD1,TRBV4-1,TGCGCCAGCAGCCAACCGACAGGGGCCCTGGGCAATCAGCCCCAGCATTTT,CASSQPTGALGNQPQHF
TRBJ1-4,-,-,TRBV6-6,TGTGCCAGCAGTTATGGGCAGGTCAATGAAAAACTGTTTTTT,CASSYGQVNEKLFF
TRBJ1-1,once,-,TRBV19,TGTGCCAGTAGTATCAAAGGGGCGAACACTGAAGCTTTCTTT,CASSIKGANTEAFF
TRBJ2-3,-,-,TRBV10-3,TGTGCCATCAGAGGAGTTAGCACAGATACGCAGTATTTT,CAIRGVSTDTQYF
TRBJ1-4,-,-,TRBV19,TGTGCCAGTAGTAACCTTGAGGGGAGTAATGAAAAACTGTTTTTT,CASSNLEGSNEKLFF
TRBJ1-1,few,-,TRBV28,TGTGCCAGCAGTTTACCCGACAGGAGCCACACTGAAGCTTTCTTT,CASSLPDRSHTEAFF
TRBJ2-3,-,TRBD2,TRBV2,TGTGCCAGCAGTCTAAAAAGACTAGCGGGAGACACAGATACGCAGTATTTT,CASSLKRLAGDTDTQYF
TRBJ1-2,once,-,TRBV7-9,TGTGCCAGCAGCTTAAACTCTGGTGGCTACACCTTC,CASSLNSGGYTF
TRBJ1-1,-,-,TRBV5-1,TGCGCCAGCAGCTGGCACAGGGAGACGAACACTGAAGCTTTCTTT,CASSWHRETNTEAFF
TRBJ1-1,-,-,TRBV19,TGTGCCAGTAGTATTAGTGGGAGGCCCACTGAAGCTTTCTTT,CASSISGRPTEAFF
TRBJ2-2,-,-,TRBV10-3,TGTGCCATCAGTGGACGTCGGAGCACCGGGGAGCTGTTTTTT,CAISGRRSTGELFF